The 14 T cell receptor beta chains below were found in one sample sequenced in a study of T cells after somatic rescue of genetic block (dated by TCRdb to about 2020). Receptor libraries were prepared by the immunoSEQ multiplex PCR assay. TCRdb holds this immuneACCESS table with in-frame rearrangements only. Some clones are missing; in checked studies, unresolved V genes explain under half, and the rest has no known cause. This sample holds around 57,000 clones; more than 90% were observed only once. Approximately 0.073% of the sample rests with the top ten. The sequenced sample consisted of peripheral blood mononuclear cells (PBMCs). The origin of the receptors is a child younger than two.

The V and J genes are TRBV6-5 and TRBJ2-1; D unclear. CDR3 length: 14 amino acids. Germline lookup yields CDR1 MNHEY and CDR2 SVGAGI. The V end lost 2 bases, the J end lost 0 bases, and 5 bases lay between the germline ends. The CDR3 reads CASSYRSSYNEQFF. CDR3 in DNA: TGTGCCAGCAGTTACCGTAGCTCCTACAATGAGCAGTTCTTC.

This rearrangement joins TRBV29-1 to TRBJ2-7; no clear D. Germline CDR1 is SQVTM and CDR2 is ANQGSEA. V was pared by 5 bases and J by 0 bases, with 14 bases between. The CDR3 length is 14 residues. The CDR3 nucleotides read TGCAGCGTTCTTAGGACGGATTACTCCTACGAGCAGTACTTC. Its translation: CSVLRTDYSYEQYF.

On this clone itself: Other nucleotide sequences from this sample produce the same CDR3. The chain uses TRBV6-6 and TRBJ2-1; D uncertain. This CDR3 contains 12 residues. Trimming shortened V by 2 bases and J by 3 bases, and 2 bases separated the two germline ends. Germline CDR1 and CDR2: MNHNY and SVGAGI (reference sequence). CDR3 loop: CASSYSYNEQFF. Written as DNA, the CDR3 is TGTGCCAGCAGTTACAGCTACAATGAGCAGTTCTTC.

The chain recombines TRBV2 with TRBJ2-3, with a possible D match to TRBD2 (5 bases). This CDR3 is built from 11 residues. V shed 6 bases and J shed 4 bases, with 5 bases lying between them. Germline values: CDR1 SNHLY, CDR2 FYNNEI. The CDR3 region is CASRLADTQYF. The CDR3, as DNA: TGTGCCAGCAGACTAGCAGATACGCAGTATTTT.

The chain couples TRBV6-5 to TRBJ1-6; D gene unclear. The CDR3 runs to 12 residues. Germline V CDR1 and CDR2: MNHEY, SVGAGI. With 1 base removed from V and 6 bases from J, the gap between germline ends came to 1 base. CDR3 bases: TGTGCCAGCAGTTACTTTAATTCACCCCTCCACTTT. Residues: CASSYFNSPLHF.

The chain combines TRBV6-6 with TRBJ2-3; D remains ambiguous. Trimming took 11 bases from V and 0 from J, leaving 15 bases between them. Germline V gives CDR1 MNHNY, CDR2 SVGAGI (reference sequence). The CDR3 loop spans 14 amino acids. CDR3 protein: CASRTGPSTDTQYF. CDR3 nucleotides: TGTGCCTCCCGGACGGGTCCTAGCACAGATACGCAGTATTTT.

The chain carries TRBV6-5 and TRBJ2-2; D unresolved. Per germline, CDR1 MNHEY and CDR2 SVGAGI. V was clipped by 5 bases and J by 5 bases, with 9 bases between them. CDR3 size: 13 residues. The CDR3 sequence is CASSPFITGELFF. CDR3 DNA: TGTGCCAGCAGTCCTTTTATAACCGGGGAGCTGTTTTTT.

V and J are TRBV19 and TRBJ2-1, with TRBD2 matching 13 bases. Germline CDR1 LNHDA, CDR2 SQIVND (reference sequence). The CDR3 extends over 15 amino acids. Trimming cost V 1 base and J 6 bases; bases outside gene matches: 0. CDR3 in DNA: TGTGCCAGTAGTATAGGGACTAGCGGGAGCAATGAGCAGTTCTTC. Its translation is CASSIGTSGSNEQFF.

The chain is built from TRBV6-1 and TRBJ2-3, with D unclear. CDR1 and CDR2 from the germline V gene are MNHNS and SASEGT. The V gene lost 3 bases and the J gene lost 0 bases, with 10 bases spanning the gap. This CDR3 contains 15 residues. The CDR3 loop is CASSDSSHSTDTQYF. CDR3 in DNA: TGTGCCAGCAGTGACTCCTCGCATAGCACAGATACGCAGTATTTT.

The chain has TRBV19 and TRBJ2-1; 9 nucleotides line up with TRBD2. The CDR3 loop spans 16 amino acids. Germline V gives CDR1 LNHDA, CDR2 SQIVND (reference sequence). Losses at the gene ends were 6 bases for V and 2 bases for J; bases not matched to a gene: 8. The CDR3 DNA reads TGTGCCAGTAGCCCCGCTAGCGGGATCCCCTACAATGAGCAGTTCTTC. Its translation is CASSPASGIPYNEQFF.

The V gene is TRBV5-1, the J gene TRBJ2-5; 8 bases match TRBD1. Trimming at V came to 4 bases and at J to 6 bases, leaving 5 bases not matched to a gene. Per the germline V gene, CDR1 is SGHRS and CDR2 is YFSETQ. The CDR3 runs 13 residues. Here the CDR3 reads CASSLGQGQTQYF. In DNA form, the CDR3 reads TGCGCCAGCAGCCTCGGACAGGGACAGACCCAGTACTTC.

The chain employs TRBV5-1 and TRBJ1-2; D perhaps matches TRBD1 (6 bases). Germline loops: CDR1 SGHRS, CDR2 YFSETQ. The V end was cut by 0 bases, the J end by 6 bases, with 15 bases between. The CDR3 covers 15 residues. This CDR3 is CASSLDPGAPNGYTF. The CDR3 DNA sequence: TGCGCCAGCAGCTTGGATCCGGGGGCGCCCAATGGCTACACCTTC.

This clone was counted a single time. This rearrangement joins TRBV10-1 to TRBJ1-1; 10 nucleotides match TRBD1. CDR1 and CDR2 from the germline V gene are WNHNN and SYGVQD (reference sequence). V lost 4 bases to trimming and J lost 5 bases; unmatched junction nucleotides: 7. This CDR3 comprises 15 residues. Here the CDR3 reads CASSGKGQGRTEAFF. In DNA, the CDR3 is TGCGCCAGCAGTGGGAAGGGACAGGGGCGGACTGAAGCTTTCTTT.

The rearrangement joins TRBV7-3 to TRBJ2-1, with TRBD1 identical over 11 bases. The CDR3 is 15 residues long. CDR1 and CDR2 (germline): SGHTA, FQGTGA. Trimming took 2 bases from V and 7 from J; bases not matched to a gene: 4. The DNA of the CDR3 is TGTGCCAGCAGCTTAGAGGGGACAGGGGGAAATGAGCAGTTCTTC. Translated, it gives CASSLEGTGGNEQFF.